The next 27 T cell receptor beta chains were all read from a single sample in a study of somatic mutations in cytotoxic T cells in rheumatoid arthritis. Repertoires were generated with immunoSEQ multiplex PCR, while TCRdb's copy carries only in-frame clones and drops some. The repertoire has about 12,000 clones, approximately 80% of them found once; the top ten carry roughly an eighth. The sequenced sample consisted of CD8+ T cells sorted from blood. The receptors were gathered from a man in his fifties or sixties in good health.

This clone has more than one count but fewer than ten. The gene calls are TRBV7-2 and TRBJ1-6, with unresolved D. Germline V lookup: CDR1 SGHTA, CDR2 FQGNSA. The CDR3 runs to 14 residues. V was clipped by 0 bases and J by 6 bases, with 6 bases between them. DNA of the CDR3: TGTGCCAGCAGCTTAGCGAGTACTAATTCACCCCTCCACTTT. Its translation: CASSLASTNSPLHF.

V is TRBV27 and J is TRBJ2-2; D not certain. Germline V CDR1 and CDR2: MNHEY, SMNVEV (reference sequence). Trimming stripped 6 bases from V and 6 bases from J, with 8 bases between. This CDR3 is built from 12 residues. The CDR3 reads CASSHASGELFF. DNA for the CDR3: TGTGCCAGCAGCCATGCTTCCGGGGAGCTGTTTTTT.

This CDR3 is CASSPIQGGPEAFF. CDR3 coding DNA: TGTGCCAGCAGCCCAATACAGGGGGGGCCTGAAGCTTTCTTT. The rearrangement joins TRBV5-5 to TRBJ1-1, with TRBD1 matching over 8 bases. Germline lookup yields CDR1 SGHKS and CDR2 YYEKEE (reference sequence). There are 14 residues in the CDR3. Trimming at V came to 4 bases and at J to 6 bases, leaving 8 bases not matched to a gene.

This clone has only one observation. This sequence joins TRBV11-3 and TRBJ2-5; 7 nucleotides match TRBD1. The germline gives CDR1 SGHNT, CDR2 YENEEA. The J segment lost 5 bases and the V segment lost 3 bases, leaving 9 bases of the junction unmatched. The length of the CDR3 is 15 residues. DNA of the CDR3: TGTGCCAGCAGCTTGGGTACAGGGGTGCGGGAGACCCAGTACTTC. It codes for CASSLGTGVRETQYF.

In nucleotides, the CDR3 is TGTGCCAGCAGCTTCGGAGGAGATACGCAGTATTTT. Protein sequence: CASSFGGDTQYF. The rearrangement uses TRBV7-9 and TRBJ2-3; a possible D gene is TRBD2 (5 bases). The CDR3 has 12 residues. Trimming took 3 bases from V and 5 from J, leaving 6 bases between them. In germline, CDR1 is SEHNR, CDR2 FQNEAQ (reference sequence).

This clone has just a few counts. The CDR3 sequence is CASRLAGQDYEKLFF. The CDR3 DNA reads as TGTGCCAGCAGGCTTGCGGGACAGGACTATGAAAAACTGTTTTTT. V usage is TRBV28 and J usage is TRBJ1-4; TRBD1 matches at 8 bases. V shed 6 bases and J 6 bases; nucleotides not matched to a gene: 9. Germline CDR1 reads MDHEN; CDR2 reads SYDVKM. The CDR3 contains 15 residues.

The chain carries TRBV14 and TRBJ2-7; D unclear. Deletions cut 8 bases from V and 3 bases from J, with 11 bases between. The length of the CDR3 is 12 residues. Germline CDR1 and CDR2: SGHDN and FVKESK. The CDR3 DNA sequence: TGTGCCAGCCCGAATGGAGTCTACGAGCAGTACGTC. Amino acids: CASPNGVYEQYV.

CDR3 protein: CASSSGPGGPQHF. CDR3 DNA: TGTGCCAGCAGCTCGGGCCCGGGAGGGCCCCAGCATTTT. This chain uses TRBV7-6 with TRBJ1-5; D is unresolved. Germline V gene sequence: CDR1 SGHVS, CDR2 FNYEAQ. The CDR3 contains 13 residues. The V gene lost 4 bases and the J gene lost 9 bases, with 13 bases spanning the gap.

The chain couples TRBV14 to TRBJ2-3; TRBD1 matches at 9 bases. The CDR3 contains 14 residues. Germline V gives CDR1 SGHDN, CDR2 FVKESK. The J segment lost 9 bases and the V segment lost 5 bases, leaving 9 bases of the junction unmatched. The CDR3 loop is CASSGWQGTGTQYF. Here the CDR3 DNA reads TGTGCCAGCAGCGGATGGCAGGGGACAGGGACGCAGTATTTT. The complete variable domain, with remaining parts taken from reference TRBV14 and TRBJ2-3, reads EAGVTQFPSHSVIEKGQTVTLRCDPISGHDNLYWYRRVMGKEIKFLLHFVKESKQDESGMPNNRFLAERTGGTYSTLKVQPAELEDSGVYFCASSGWQGTGTQYFGPGTRLTVL.

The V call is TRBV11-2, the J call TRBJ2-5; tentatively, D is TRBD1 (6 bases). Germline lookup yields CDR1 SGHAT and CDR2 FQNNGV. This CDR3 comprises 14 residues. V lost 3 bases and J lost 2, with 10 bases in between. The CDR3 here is CASSLWTAQETQYF. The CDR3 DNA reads TGTGCCAGCAGCTTGTGGACAGCACAAGAGACCCAGTACTTC.

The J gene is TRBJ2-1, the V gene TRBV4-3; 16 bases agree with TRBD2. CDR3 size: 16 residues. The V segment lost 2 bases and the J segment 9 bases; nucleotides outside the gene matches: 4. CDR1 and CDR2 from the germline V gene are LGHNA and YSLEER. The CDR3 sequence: CASSQRGLAGGVEQFF. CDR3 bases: TGCGCCAGCAGCCAAAGGGGACTAGCGGGAGGGGTTGAGCAGTTCTTC.

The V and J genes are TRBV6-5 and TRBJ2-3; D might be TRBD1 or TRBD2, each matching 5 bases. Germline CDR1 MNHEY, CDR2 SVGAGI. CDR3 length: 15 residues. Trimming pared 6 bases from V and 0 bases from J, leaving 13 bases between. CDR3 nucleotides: TGTGCCAGCAGGACCGGTTGGGACAGCACAGATACGCAGTATTTT. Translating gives CASRTGWDSTDTQYF.

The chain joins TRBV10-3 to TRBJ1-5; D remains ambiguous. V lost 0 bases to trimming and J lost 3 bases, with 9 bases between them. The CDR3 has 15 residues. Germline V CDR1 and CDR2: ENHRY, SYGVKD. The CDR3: CAISESGSPNQPQHF. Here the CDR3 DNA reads TGTGCCATCAGTGAGTCTGGGTCCCCCAATCAGCCCCAGCATTTT.

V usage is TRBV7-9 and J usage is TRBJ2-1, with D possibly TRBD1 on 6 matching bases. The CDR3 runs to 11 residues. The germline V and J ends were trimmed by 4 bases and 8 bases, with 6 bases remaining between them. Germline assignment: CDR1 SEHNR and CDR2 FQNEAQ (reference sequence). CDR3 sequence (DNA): TGTGCCAGCAGCTACAGGGATGAGCAGTTCTTC. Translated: CASSYRDEQFF.

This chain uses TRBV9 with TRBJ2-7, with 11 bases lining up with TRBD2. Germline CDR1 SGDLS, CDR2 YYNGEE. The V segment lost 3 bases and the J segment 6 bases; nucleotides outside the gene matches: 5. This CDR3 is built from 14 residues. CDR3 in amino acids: CASSDSGRASEQYF. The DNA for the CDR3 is TGTGCCAGCAGCGATAGCGGGAGGGCCTCCGAGCAGTACTTC.

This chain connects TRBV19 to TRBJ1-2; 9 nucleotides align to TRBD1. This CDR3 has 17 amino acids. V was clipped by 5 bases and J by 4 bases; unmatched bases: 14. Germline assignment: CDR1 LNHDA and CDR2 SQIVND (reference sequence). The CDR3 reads CASSLQGAGPQLYGYTF. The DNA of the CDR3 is TGTGCCAGTAGTCTACAGGGGGCTGGGCCCCAGCTCTATGGCTACACCTTC.

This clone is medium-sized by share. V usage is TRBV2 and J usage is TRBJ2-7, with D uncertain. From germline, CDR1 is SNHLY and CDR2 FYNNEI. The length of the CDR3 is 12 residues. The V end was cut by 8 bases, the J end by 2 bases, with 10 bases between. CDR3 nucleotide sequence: TGTGCCAGCGCCCCCCGGCCCTACGAGCAGTACTTC. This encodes CASAPRPYEQYF.

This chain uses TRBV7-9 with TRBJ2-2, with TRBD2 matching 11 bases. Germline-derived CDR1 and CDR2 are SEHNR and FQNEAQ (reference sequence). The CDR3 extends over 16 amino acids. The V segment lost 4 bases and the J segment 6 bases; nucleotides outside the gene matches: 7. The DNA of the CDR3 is TGTGCCAGCAGCTCCCCCACTAGCGGGAGTGCCGGGGAGCTGTTTTTT. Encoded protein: CASSSPTSGSAGELFF.

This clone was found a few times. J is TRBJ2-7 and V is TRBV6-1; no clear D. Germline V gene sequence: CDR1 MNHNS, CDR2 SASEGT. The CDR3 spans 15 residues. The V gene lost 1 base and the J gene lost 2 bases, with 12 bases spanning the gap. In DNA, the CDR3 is TGTGCCAGCAGTGAAGGGGCAGCATTGACCTACGAGCAGTACGTC. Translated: CASSEGAALTYEQYV.

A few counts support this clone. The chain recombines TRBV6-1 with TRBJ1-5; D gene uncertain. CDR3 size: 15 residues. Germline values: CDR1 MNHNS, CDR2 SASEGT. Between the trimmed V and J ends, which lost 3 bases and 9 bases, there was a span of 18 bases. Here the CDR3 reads CASSESGGGLMPQHF. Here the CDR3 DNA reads TGTGCCAGCAGTGAGAGCGGCGGTGGGTTGATGCCCCAGCATTTT.

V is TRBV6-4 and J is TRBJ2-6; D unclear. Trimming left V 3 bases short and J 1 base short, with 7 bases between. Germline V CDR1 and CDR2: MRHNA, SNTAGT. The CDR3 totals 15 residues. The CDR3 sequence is CASSDSLSGANVLTF. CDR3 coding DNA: TGTGCCAGCAGTGATAGCCTGTCTGGGGCCAACGTCCTGACTTTC.

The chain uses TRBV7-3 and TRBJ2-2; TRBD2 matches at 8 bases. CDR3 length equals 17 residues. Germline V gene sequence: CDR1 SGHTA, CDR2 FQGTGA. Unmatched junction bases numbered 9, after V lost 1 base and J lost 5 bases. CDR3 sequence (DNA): TGTGCCAGCAGCTTAATGGGAAGCGGGAGTAGAACCGGGGAGCTGTTTTTT. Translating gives CASSLMGSGSRTGELFF. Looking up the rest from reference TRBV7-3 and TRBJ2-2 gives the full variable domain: GAGVSQTPSNKVTEKGKYVELRCDPISGHTALYWYRQSLGQGPEFLIYFQGTGAADDSGLPNDRFFAVRPEGSVSTLKIQRTERGDSAVYLCASSLMGSGSRTGELFFGEGSRLTVL.

CDR3 DNA: TGTGCCAGCAGCCAGGGATCCTGGGGGTTGAGTGAGCAGTTCTTC. Translating it yields CASSQGSWGLSEQFF. The gene calls are TRBV7-8 and TRBJ2-1; D might be TRBD1 or TRBD2, each matching 5 bases. The CDR3 is 15 residues long. V lost 5 bases, J lost 9 bases, and 20 bases lay in between. CDR1 is SGHVS, CDR2 FQNEAQ, per germline.

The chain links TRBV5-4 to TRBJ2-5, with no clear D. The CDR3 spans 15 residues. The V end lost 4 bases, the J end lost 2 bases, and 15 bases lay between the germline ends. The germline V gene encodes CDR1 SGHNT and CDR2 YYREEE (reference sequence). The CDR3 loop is CASSPFWGAQETQYF. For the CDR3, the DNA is TGTGCCAGCAGCCCCTTTTGGGGTGCTCAAGAGACCCAGTACTTC.

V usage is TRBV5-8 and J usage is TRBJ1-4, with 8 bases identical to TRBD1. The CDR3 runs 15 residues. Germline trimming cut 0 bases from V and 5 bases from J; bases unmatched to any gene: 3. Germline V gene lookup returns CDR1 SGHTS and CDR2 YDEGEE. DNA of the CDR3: TGTGCCAGCAGCTTGGGACAGGGGACGAATGAAAAACTGTTTTTT. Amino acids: CASSLGQGTNEKLFF.

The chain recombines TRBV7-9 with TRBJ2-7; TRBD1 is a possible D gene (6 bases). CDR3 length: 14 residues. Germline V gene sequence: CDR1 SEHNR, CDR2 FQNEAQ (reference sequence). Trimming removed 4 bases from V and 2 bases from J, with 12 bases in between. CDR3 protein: CASSSQDSPYEQYF. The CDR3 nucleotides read TGTGCCAGCAGCTCTCAGGACAGTCCCTACGAGCAGTACTTC.

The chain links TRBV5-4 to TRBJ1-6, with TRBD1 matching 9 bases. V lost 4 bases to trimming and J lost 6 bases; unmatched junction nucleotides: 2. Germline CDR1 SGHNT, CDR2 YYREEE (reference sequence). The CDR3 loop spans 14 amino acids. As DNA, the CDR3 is TGTGCCAGCAGCAAGGACAGGGGTAATTCACCCCTCCACTTT. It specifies CASSKDRGNSPLHF. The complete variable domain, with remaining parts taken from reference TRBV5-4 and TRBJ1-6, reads ETGVTQSPTHLIKTRGQQVTLRCSSQSGHNTVSWYQQALGQGPQFIFQYYREEENGRGNFPPRFSGLQFPNYSSELNVNALELDDSALYLCASSKDRGNSPLHFGNGTRLTVT.